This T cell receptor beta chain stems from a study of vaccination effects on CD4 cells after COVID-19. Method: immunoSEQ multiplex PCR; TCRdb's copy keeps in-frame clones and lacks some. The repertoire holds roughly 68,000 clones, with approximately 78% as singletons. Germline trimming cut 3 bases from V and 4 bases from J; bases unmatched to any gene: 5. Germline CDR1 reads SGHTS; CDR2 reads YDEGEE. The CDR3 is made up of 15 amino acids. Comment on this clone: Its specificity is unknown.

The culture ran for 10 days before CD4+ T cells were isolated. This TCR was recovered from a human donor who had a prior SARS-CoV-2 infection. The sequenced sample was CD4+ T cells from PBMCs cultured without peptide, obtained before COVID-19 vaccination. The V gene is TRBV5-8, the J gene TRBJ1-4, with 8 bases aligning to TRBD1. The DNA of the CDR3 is TGTGCCAGCAGCTGGAGGACAGGGCTTAATGAAAAACTGTTTTTT. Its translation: CASSWRTGLNEKLFF.